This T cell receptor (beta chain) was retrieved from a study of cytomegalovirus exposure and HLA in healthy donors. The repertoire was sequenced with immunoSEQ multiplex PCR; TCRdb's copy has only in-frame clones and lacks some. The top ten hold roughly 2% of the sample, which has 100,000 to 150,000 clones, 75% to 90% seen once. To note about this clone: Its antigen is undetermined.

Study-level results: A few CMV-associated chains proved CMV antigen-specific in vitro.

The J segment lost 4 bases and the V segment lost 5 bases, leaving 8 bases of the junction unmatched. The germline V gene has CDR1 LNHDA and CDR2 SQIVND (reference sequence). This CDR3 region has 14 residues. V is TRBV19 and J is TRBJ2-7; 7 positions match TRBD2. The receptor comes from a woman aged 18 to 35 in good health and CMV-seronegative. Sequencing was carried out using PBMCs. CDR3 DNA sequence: TGTGCCAGTAGTCCAGCGGGAAAAGGGTACGAGCAGTACTTC. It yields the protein CASSPAGKGYEQYF.